This T cell receptor beta chain was identified in a study of blood T cell repertoires in COVID-19. CDR1 is SGHVS, CDR2 FQNEAQ, per germline. This CDR3 is built from 13 residues. V lost 7 bases, J lost 7 bases, and 13 bases lay in between. Clones were read by immunoSEQ multiplex PCR, and TCRdb kept only the in-frame ones, dropping some. The sample carries a few hundred thousand clones, around nine tenths recorded once. The TCR comes from a man in his sixties with acute or convalescent COVID-19. Material for sequencing was peripheral blood. The V gene is TRBV7-8, the J gene TRBJ2-2; D is undetermined. CDR3 region: CASNLGLNGELFF. In DNA form, the CDR3 reads TGTGCCAGCAACCTGGGCCTTAACGGGGAGCTGTTTTTT.